These 31 T cell receptor beta chains originate from one sample sequenced in a study of blood T cell repertoires in COVID-19. Clones were sequenced by immunoSEQ multiplex PCR, and TCRdb holds only the in-frame ones, with some missing. Of over 250,000 clones in the sample, around nine tenths were seen once. What was sequenced was peripheral blood. Receptors originate from a woman in her fifties or sixties with acute or convalescent COVID-19.

The CDR3 DNA is TGTGCCACCCCGAGTTTAACAGGCACCGGGGAGCTGTTTTTT. Amino acids: CATPSLTGTGELFF. The chain uses TRBV15 and TRBJ2-2, with D possibly TRBD1 on 5 matching bases. From germline, CDR1 is LNHNV and CDR2 YYDKDF (reference sequence). The CDR3 runs to 14 residues. V was clipped by 8 bases and J by 4 bases, with 14 bases between them.

The V gene is TRBV27, the J gene TRBJ1-5; TRBD1 might be the D (6 bases). CDR3 length: 15 amino acids. CDR1 is MNHEY, CDR2 SMNVEV, per germline (reference sequence). With 5 bases removed from V and 2 bases from J, the gap between germline ends came to 13 bases. The CDR3 sequence is CASSPQGRGNQPQHF. The CDR3 nucleotides read TGTGCCAGCAGTCCACAGGGTCGAGGCAATCAGCCCCAGCATTTT.

The chain carries TRBV7-8 and TRBJ1-1; D not resolved. The germline V gene encodes CDR1 SGHVS and CDR2 FQNEAQ. The CDR3 extends over 16 amino acids. Between the trimmed V and J ends, which lost 3 bases and 3 bases, there was a span of 17 bases. For the CDR3, the DNA is TGTGCCAGCAGCTTTCTCGGCCGAAAGAGGGACACTGAAGCTTTCTTT. Translation: CASSFLGRKRDTEAFF.

This clone was picked up a small number of times. The chain links TRBV5-6 to TRBJ1-6; 9 nucleotides match TRBD1. The CDR3 sequence is 15 residues long. After removal of 5 bases from V and 9 bases from J, the junction contained 9 bases not matched to a gene. CDR1 is SGHDT and CDR2 is YYEEEE in the germline V gene. CDR3 in DNA: TGTGCCAGCAGTTTCATGGGGACAGGGCCTTCACCCCTCCACTTT. Protein: CASSFMGTGPSPLHF.

The V call is TRBV5-8, the J call TRBJ2-1; 7 nucleotides align to TRBD2. The germline V gene encodes CDR1 SGHTS and CDR2 YDEGEE. Germline trimming cut 1 base from V and 9 bases from J; bases unmatched to any gene: 4. This CDR3 has 13 residues. The CDR3 protein is CASSLFTGGEQFF. DNA of the CDR3: TGTGCCAGCAGCTTGTTCACGGGGGGTGAGCAGTTCTTC. The whole variable domain, remainder taken from reference TRBV5-8 and TRBJ2-1, is EAGVTQSPTHLIKTRGQQATLRCSPISGHTSVYWYQQALGLGLQFLLWYDEGEERNRGNFPPRFSGRQFPNYSSELNVNALELEDSALYLCASSLFTGGEQFFGPGTRLTVL.

J is TRBJ2-5 and V is TRBV2; TRBD1 agrees at 12 bases. Looked up from germline, CDR1 is SNHLY and CDR2 is FYNNEI. This CDR3 is built from 14 residues. V was clipped by 4 bases and J by 7 bases; unmatched bases: 4. The CDR3 DNA follows: TGTGCCAGCAGTGGGGACAGGGGGCGCGGGACCCAGTACTTC. Amino acid sequence: CASSGDRGRGTQYF.

In DNA, the CDR3 is TGTGCCTGCGGGGTCTCTGCAACTAATGAAAAACTGTTTTTT. Residues: CACGVSATNEKLFF. The chain joins TRBV27 to TRBJ1-4; no firm D call. Germline V lookup: CDR1 MNHEY, CDR2 SMNVEV (reference sequence). The CDR3 is made up of 14 amino acids. Deletions cut 11 bases from V and 0 bases from J, with 13 bases between.

The rearrangement uses TRBV14 and TRBJ2-1; 11 positions agree with TRBD2. V shed 2 bases and J 3 bases; nucleotides not matched to a gene: 3. The CDR3 consists of 16 residues. Germline-derived CDR1 and CDR2 are SGHDN and FVKESK. As DNA, the CDR3 is TGTGCCAGCAGCCAATTGACTAGCGGGGTCTACAATGAGCAGTTCTTC. Translated: CASSQLTSGVYNEQFF.

The chain joins TRBV7-3 to TRBJ2-1; 12 bases align to TRBD2. The CDR3 extends over 16 amino acids. V shed 3 bases and J 4 bases; nucleotides not matched to a gene: 4. Germline values: CDR1 SGHTA, CDR2 FQGTGA. CDR3 bases: TGTGCCAGCAGCTTTACTAGCGGGGGGCTTTACAATGAGCAGTTCTTC. Amino acid sequence: CASSFTSGGLYNEQFF.

The chain combines TRBV14 with TRBJ2-1; D remains unclear. The CDR3 is made up of 14 amino acids. Looked up from germline, CDR1 is SGHDN and CDR2 is FVKESK. Deletions cut 6 bases from V and 6 bases from J, with 15 bases between. CDR3 residues: CASRARSPRNEQFF. DNA for the CDR3: TGTGCCAGCAGGGCCCGGAGTCCCCGCAATGAGCAGTTCTTC.

The chain recombines TRBV3-1 (or the pseudogene TRBV3-2) with TRBJ2-5; the D gene is possibly TRBD2 (7 bases). This CDR3 is built from 14 residues. V was pared by 4 bases and J by 4 bases, with 13 bases between. CDR1 is LGHDT and CDR2 is YNNKEL in the germline V gene (reference sequence). The CDR3 DNA reads as TGTGCCAGCAGCCGAAGGCGGGGGCGAGAGACCCAGTACTTC. Amino acid sequence: CASSRRRGRETQYF.

This clone has just one count. The chain links TRBV5-1 to TRBJ2-5, with D perhaps TRBD1 (7 bases). The germline CDR1 and CDR2 sequences are SGHRS and YFSETQ. V dropped 7 bases and J dropped 2 bases, with 12 bases sitting between them. The length of the CDR3 is 13 residues. The CDR3 reads CASRGTAQETQYF. In DNA form, the CDR3 reads TGCGCCAGCCGCGGGACAGCTCAAGAGACCCAGTACTTC.

The chain links TRBV6-2 or TRBV6-3 to TRBJ2-7; 7 bases align to TRBD2. Trimming took 1 base from V and 5 from J; bases not matched to a gene: 8. Per germline, CDR1 MNHEY and CDR2 SVGEGT. This CDR3 region has 15 residues. CDR3 DNA sequence: TGTGCCAGCAGTTACTTGGCCGGGGGGAGAGACGAGCAGTACTTC. Translation gives CASSYLAGGRDEQYF.

The chain has TRBV7-8 and TRBJ1-4; possible D gene TRBD1, 6 bases. The germline V and J ends were trimmed by 7 bases and 8 bases, with 17 bases remaining between them. Germline-derived CDR1 and CDR2 are SGHVS and FQNEAQ. The CDR3 contains 14 residues. For the CDR3, the DNA is TGTGCCAGCACTTACAGGGCCTTTGAGGAAAAACTGTTTTTT. Protein: CASTYRAFEEKLFF.

As regards this clone: This sample also contains other DNA sequences that code for the same CDR3. The rearrangement uses TRBV18 and TRBJ1-5; D is unclear. V lost 6 bases and J lost 1, with 10 bases in between. The CDR3 is 14 residues long. Germline CDR1 KGHSH, CDR2 LQKENI. CDR3 coding DNA: TGTGCCAGCTCCCCAGGAGGGAGCAATCAGCCCCAGCATTTT. It yields the protein CASSPGGSNQPQHF.

The chain carries TRBV29-1 and TRBJ2-7, with D perhaps matching TRBD1 (6 bases). CDR3 length equals 15 residues. In germline, CDR1 is SQVTM, CDR2 ANQGSEA. V was trimmed by 2 bases and J by 1 base, leaving 15 bases between them. CDR3 DNA sequence: TGCAGCGTTGAATGGGCAGGGGCGGAATCCTACGAGCAGTACTTC. It specifies CSVEWAGAESYEQYF.

In its sample, this clone was seen a few times. The V gene is TRBV6-6, the J gene TRBJ2-2; D perhaps matches TRBD1 (6 bases). This CDR3 region has 14 residues. Germline V gene lookup returns CDR1 MNHNY and CDR2 SVGAGI (reference sequence). The V end was cut by 6 bases, the J end by 0 bases, with 8 bases between. The CDR3 nucleotides are TGTGCCAGCAGGGACAGAACGAACACCGGGGAGCTGTTTTTT. This codes for CASRDRTNTGELFF.

This chain connects TRBV7-2 to TRBJ2-7; 7 bases are shared with TRBD1. V lost 3 bases and J lost 3; bases outside the gene matches: 5. Germline CDR1 and CDR2: SGHTA and FQGNSA. The CDR3 extends over 14 amino acids. CDR3 amino acids: CASSFGTASYEQYF. Written as DNA, the CDR3 is TGTGCCAGCAGCTTCGGGACAGCAAGCTACGAGCAGTACTTC.

The gene calls are TRBV5-1 and TRBJ2-4; 8 bases line up with TRBD1. Looked up from germline, CDR1 is SGHRS and CDR2 is YFSETQ. This CDR3 is 14 amino acids long. The V segment lost 4 bases and the J segment 9 bases; nucleotides outside the gene matches: 9. The CDR3 protein is CASSLGQGLSIQYF. The CDR3 nucleotides are TGCGCCAGCAGCCTTGGACAGGGCCTCAGCATTCAGTACTTC.

The gene calls are TRBV6-2 or TRBV6-3 and TRBJ2-2; D is perhaps TRBD1 (6 bases). The CDR3 spans 17 residues. Trimming removed 6 bases at V and 2 bases at J, with 19 bases between. Looked up from germline, CDR1 is MNHEY and CDR2 is SVGEGT. The CDR3 protein is CASSRRTDAVNTGELFF. The CDR3, as DNA: TGTGCCAGCAGCCGAAGGACAGACGCCGTAAACACCGGGGAGCTGTTTTTT.

The genes are TRBV19 and TRBJ2-2, with TRBD1 matching over 8 bases. Germline values: CDR1 LNHDA, CDR2 SQIVND (reference sequence). The CDR3 has 16 residues. V was pared by 5 bases and J by 5 bases, with 10 bases of the junction left unmatched. The CDR3, as DNA: TGTGCCAGTAGTCCGGACCTGACAGGGGTTACCGGGGAGCTGTTTTTT. Translated, it gives CASSPDLTGVTGELFF.

This clone came up a few times. It is unclear where the CDR3 begins or ends on the DNA, so no DNA is shown, and the CDR3 is as TCRdb lists it. The J gene is TRBJ2-1, the V gene TRBV12-3 or TRBV12-4; TRBD2 is the table's D call, not checked against the DNA. Inclusive of both ends, the CDR3 amounts to 12 amino acids. The CDR3 loop is CASRVGEGAPFF.

The chain joins TRBV18 to TRBJ2-1, with a weak D call TRBD2 (6 bases). The CDR3 is made up of 13 amino acids. From germline, CDR1 is KGHSH and CDR2 LQKENI. Trimming took off 11 bases at V and 1 base at J, with 12 bases between the two ends. CDR3 protein: CAGGGVSYNEQFF. The CDR3 region has the DNA TGTGCCGGCGGAGGGGTATCCTACAATGAGCAGTTCTTC.

The chain uses TRBV30 and TRBJ2-1; TRBD1 is a possible D gene (6 bases). Germline V gene data show CDR1 as GTSNPN and CDR2 as SVGIG (reference sequence). V lost 1 base and J lost 7, with 14 bases in between. The CDR3 has 14 residues. The CDR3: CAWSETGSRNEQFF. DNA of the CDR3: TGTGCCTGGAGTGAGACAGGATCTAGGAATGAGCAGTTCTTC. The variable domain in full, completed from reference TRBV30 and TRBJ2-1, reads SQTIHQWPATLVQPVGSPLSLECTVEGTSNPNLYWYRQAAGRGLQLLFYSVGIGQISSEVPQNLSASRPQDRQFILSSKKLLLSDSGFYLCAWSETGSRNEQFFGPGTRLTVL.

The chain is built from TRBV19 and TRBJ1-5; D is perhaps TRBD1 (6 bases). V was shortened by 3 bases and J by 2 bases, with 14 bases between the two germline ends. The CDR3 runs 16 residues. Germline V gives CDR1 LNHDA, CDR2 SQIVND (reference sequence). In DNA form, the CDR3 reads TGTGCCAGTAGTATGTGGGGGCGTGTTGGCAATCAGCCCCAGCATTTT. Translating it yields CASSMWGRVGNQPQHF.

This clone was detected a few times. This sequence joins TRBV5-1 and TRBJ2-7, with D maybe TRBD1 (5 bases). The CDR3 is 16 residues long. From germline, CDR1 is SGHRS and CDR2 YFSETQ. V was pared by 5 bases and J by 5 bases, with 23 bases between. The CDR3 region has the DNA TGCGCCAGCAGTAGATCGGTGGCAGGGATTTTGGACGAGCAGTACTTC. Its translation is CASSRSVAGILDEQYF.

The rearrangement joins TRBV27 to TRBJ1-1, with 7 bases identical to TRBD1. The J segment lost 5 bases and the V segment lost 5 bases, leaving 5 bases of the junction unmatched. In germline, CDR1 is MNHEY, CDR2 SMNVEV (reference sequence). The CDR3 covers 13 residues. The CDR3 coding sequence is TGTGCCAGCAGTCCCAACAGGGGTACTGAAGCTTTCTTT. Translating gives CASSPNRGTEAFF.

Here the CDR3 DNA reads TGTGCCAGCAAAGACGGACATGCAACTAATGAAAAACTGTTTTTT. As protein: CASKDGHATNEKLFF. The V call is TRBV5-8, the J call TRBJ1-4; a weak D match, TRBD1 (5 bases). The germline V and J ends were trimmed by 6 bases and 0 bases, with 12 bases remaining between them. The CDR3 spans 15 residues. Germline CDR1 reads SGHTS; CDR2 reads YDEGEE.

J is TRBJ2-7 and V is TRBV7-2; 9 bases fit TRBD1. Germline V gives CDR1 SGHTA, CDR2 FQGNSA. With 6 bases clipped from V and 6 bases from J, the junction kept 6 bases outside the gene matches. The CDR3 has 13 residues. The CDR3 coding sequence is TGTGCCAGCAGGAGGGACAGGGAGAGCGAGCAGTACTTC. Protein: CASRRDRESEQYF. The entire variable domain, with the rest obtained from reference TRBV7-2 and TRBJ2-7, is as follows: GAGVSQSPSNKVTEKGKDVELRCDPISGHTALYWYRQSLGQGLEFLIYFQGNSAPDKSGLPSDRFSAERTGGSVSTLTIQRTQQEDSAVYLCASRRDRESEQYFGPGTRLTVT.

V gene TRBV12-3 or TRBV12-4 combines with J gene TRBJ1-4; D call uncertain. This CDR3 has 13 residues. Deletions cut 8 bases from V and 4 bases from J, with 11 bases between. CDR3 sequence reads: CASLDSINEKLFF. The CDR3 DNA reads as TGTGCCAGCCTCGACTCAATTAATGAAAAACTGTTTTTT.

The chain links TRBV5-5 to TRBJ2-7; weak D call: TRBD2 (5 bases). The CDR3 is made up of 14 amino acids. V was pared by 0 bases and J by 2 bases, with 9 bases between. Germline-derived CDR1 and CDR2 are SGHKS and YYEKEE (reference sequence). CDR3 in DNA: TGTGCCAGCAGCTTGGGTCTGAGGGCCTACGAGCAGTACTTC. This encodes CASSLGLRAYEQYF.